These 10 T cell receptor beta chains originate from one sample sequenced in a study of shared clonotypes between healthy human individuals. Naive-designated CD8 cells lacked CD45RO, were positively enriched for CCR7, and omitted terminally differentiated effector memory CD45RA+ cells. Profiled with immunoSEQ multiplex PCR; TCRdb holds only in-frame clones, not every one. The sample lists about 2 million clones, roughly 94% occurring once. The sequenced sample was naive CD8+ T cells sorted from blood. The receptors were gathered from a man aged 18 to 35 in good health.

The chain is built from TRBV7-8 and TRBJ1-1, with TRBD1 matching 7 bases. The J segment lost 1 base and the V segment lost 1 base, leaving 3 bases of the junction unmatched. CDR1 SGHVS and CDR2 FQNEAQ come from the germline V gene. This CDR3 has 15 residues. The CDR3 coding sequence is TGTGCCAGCAGCTTAGGAGGGACAGCGAACACTGAAGCTTTCTTT. This gives the protein CASSLGGTANTEAFF.

The genes are TRBV4-3 and TRBJ1-1; possibly TRBD1 for D (6 bases). This CDR3 comprises 15 residues. Deletions cut 1 base from V and 3 bases from J, with 12 bases between. CDR1 and CDR2 (germline): LGHNA, YSLEER. The CDR3 DNA sequence: TGCGCCAGCAGCCAAGGGGTTACAGGGTACACTGAAGCTTTCTTT. Protein sequence: CASSQGVTGYTEAFF.

The rearrangement uses TRBV27 and TRBJ2-7; D is unclear. Germline V gives CDR1 MNHEY, CDR2 SMNVEV (reference sequence). Trimming took off 6 bases at V and 2 bases at J, with 17 bases between the two ends. This CDR3 has 15 residues. CDR3 amino acids: CASRGWVRKTYEQYF. The DNA for the CDR3 is TGTGCCAGCAGAGGGTGGGTAAGGAAGACCTACGAGCAGTACTTC.

V and J are TRBV7-2 and TRBJ2-2; 8 nucleotides match TRBD1. The J segment lost 3 bases and the V segment lost 3 bases, leaving 6 bases of the junction unmatched. The CDR3 is 16 amino acids. CDR1 SGHTA and CDR2 FQGNSA come from the germline V gene. The CDR3 sequence: CASSFPGGIYTGELFF. In nucleotides, the CDR3 is TGTGCCAGCAGCTTTCCAGGGGGCATATACACCGGGGAGCTGTTTTTT. Supplemented by reference TRBV7-2 and TRBJ2-2, the full variable domain reads GAGVSQSPSNKVTEKGKDVELRCDPISGHTALYWYRQSLGQGLEFLIYFQGNSAPDKSGLPSDRFSAERTGGSVSTLTIQRTQQEDSAVYLCASSFPGGIYTGELFFGEGSRLTVL.

The J gene is TRBJ1-6, the V gene TRBV7-2; no clear D. V gave up 4 bases and J gave up 5 bases, with 9 bases separating them. The CDR3 covers 14 residues. CDR1 and CDR2 from the germline V gene are SGHTA and FQGNSA. CDR3 DNA sequence: TGTGCCAGCAGCTGGGAAGGCAATAATTCACCCCTCCACTTT. Translating it yields CASSWEGNNSPLHF.

J is TRBJ2-7 and V is TRBV27; D is unclear. The CDR3 loop spans 14 amino acids. Germline CDR1 MNHEY, CDR2 SMNVEV (reference sequence). V lost 4 bases and J lost 2, with 12 bases in between. The CDR3 region is CASSSGEGAYEQYF. The CDR3 nucleotides read TGTGCCAGCAGTTCAGGTGAAGGAGCCTACGAGCAGTACTTC.

The chain employs TRBV5-4 and TRBJ2-7, with D tentatively TRBD1 (5 bases). CDR1 and CDR2 from the germline V gene are SGHNT and YYREEE (reference sequence). CDR3 length: 14 amino acids. V was trimmed by 3 bases and J by 4 bases, leaving 14 bases between them. The CDR3: CASSSRLTDYEQYF. The CDR3 coding sequence is TGTGCCAGCAGCTCCCGCCTGACAGATTACGAGCAGTACTTC.

The chain joins TRBV4-3 to TRBJ2-7; D unresolved. Trimming shortened V by 4 bases and J by 0 bases, and 13 bases separated the two germline ends. Germline CDR1 and CDR2: LGHNA and YSLEER. This CDR3 spans 15 amino acids. CDR3 region: CASSPSPGGSYEQYF. The CDR3 DNA reads as TGCGCCAGCAGCCCAAGTCCGGGTGGCTCCTACGAGCAGTACTTC.

In this sample, this clone turned up once. V and J are TRBV6-1 and TRBJ2-2; tentatively, D is TRBD1 (5 bases). The CDR3 contains 16 residues. The V gene's germline CDR1 is MNHNS and CDR2 SASEGT. Trimming stripped 4 bases from V and 3 bases from J, with 15 bases between. CDR3 sequence reads: CASSVWAGIDTGELFF. CDR3 nucleotide sequence: TGTGCCAGCAGTGTATGGGCAGGGATTGACACCGGGGAGCTGTTTTTT.

The V call is TRBV6-5, the J call TRBJ2-1; D is ambiguous. V was pared by 1 base and J by 4 bases, with 11 bases between. The CDR3 extends over 15 amino acids. The germline gives CDR1 MNHEY, CDR2 SVGAGI. The CDR3 region has the DNA TGTGCCAGCAGTTACTACGGCGAAGGATACAATGAGCAGTTCTTC. This translates into CASSYYGEGYNEQFF.